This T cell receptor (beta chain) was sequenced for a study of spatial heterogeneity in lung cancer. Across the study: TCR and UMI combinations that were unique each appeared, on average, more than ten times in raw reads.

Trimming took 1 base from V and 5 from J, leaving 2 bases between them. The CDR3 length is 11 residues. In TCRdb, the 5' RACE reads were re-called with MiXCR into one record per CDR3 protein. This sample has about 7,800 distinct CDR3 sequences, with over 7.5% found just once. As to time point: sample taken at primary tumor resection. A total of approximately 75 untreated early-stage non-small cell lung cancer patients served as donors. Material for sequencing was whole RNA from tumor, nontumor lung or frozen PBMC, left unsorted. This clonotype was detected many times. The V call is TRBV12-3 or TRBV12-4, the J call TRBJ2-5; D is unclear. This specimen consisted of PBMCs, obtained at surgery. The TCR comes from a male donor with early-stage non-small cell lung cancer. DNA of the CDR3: TGTGCCAGCAGTTTAGGGGAGACCCAGTACTTC. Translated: CASSLGETQYF.